The 32 T cell receptor beta chains reported below all come from one sample, sequenced in a study of monozygotic twins with inflammatory bowel disease. TCRdb re-called the 5' RACE reads, yielding one record per CDR3 amino acid sequence without DNA. The sample table sets out about 160,000 distinct CDR3 sequences. Sequencing was performed on blood. Every receptor here comes from a human donor with ulcerative colitis or Crohn's disease, or a healthy co-twin of an affected twin (not recorded which).

The J gene is TRBJ2-6, the V gene TRBV5-4; TCRdb's D call, TRBD2, is unchecked because there is no DNA. The CDR3 runs 17 residues. Germline assignment: CDR1 SGHNT and CDR2 YYREEE (reference sequence). This CDR3 reads CASSQPGLRSGANVLTF.

The chain combines TRBV13 with TRBJ2-3; lacking DNA, the TRBD2 call made by TCRdb goes unchecked. The CDR3 is 16 residues long. Germline CDR1 and CDR2: PRHDT and FYEKMQ (reference sequence). The CDR3 region is CASSSGTSGSQDTQYF.

The chain uses TRBV7-6 and TRBJ1-6; TCRdb outputs TRBD1, but without DNA this stays unchecked. This CDR3 comprises 16 residues. The germline CDR1 and CDR2 sequences are SGHVS and FNYEAQ. Here the CDR3 reads CASSLGRQALNTPLHF.

This sequence joins TRBV6-1 and TRBJ2-7; the TCRdb call, TRBD1, lacks DNA for checking. This CDR3 is built from 14 residues. Germline assignment: CDR1 MNHNS and CDR2 SASEGT. CDR3 amino acids: CASSLGQGIVEQYF.

The genes are TRBV9 and TRBJ2-5. Germline-derived CDR1 and CDR2 are SGDLS and YYNGEE. This CDR3 has 13 amino acids. CDR3 residues: CASSINFKETQYF.

V usage is TRBV28 and J usage is TRBJ2-3; TCRdb's assignment of TRBD1 cannot be checked, as there is no DNA. Germline CDR1 is MDHEN and CDR2 is SYDVKM. CDR3 length: 14 amino acids. The CDR3 protein is CASTRGGGSDTQYF.

The chain has TRBV7-3 and TRBJ2-1; there is no DNA to check the TCRdb D call of TRBD1. The germline gives CDR1 SGHTA, CDR2 FQGTGA. The CDR3 is made up of 17 amino acids. CDR3 residues: CASSLTGGSSVYNEQFF.

V gene TRBV7-9 combines with J gene TRBJ2-7; the TRBD1 assignment by TCRdb is unverifiable without DNA. CDR3 length equals 17 residues. From germline, CDR1 is SEHNR and CDR2 FQNEAQ (reference sequence). The CDR3: CASSLFGGTASPHEQYF.

The chain links TRBV4-3 to TRBJ2-3. Germline CDR1 LGHNA, CDR2 YSLEER. The CDR3 is 14 amino acids. CDR3 protein: CASSQGLDTDTQYF.

The CDR3 spells CSARVAGTSGNEQFF. The gene calls are TRBV20-1 and TRBJ2-1; TCRdb lists TRBD2, though no DNA is available to test this call. The CDR3 loop spans 15 amino acids. Germline loops: CDR1 DFQATT, CDR2 SNEGSKA (reference sequence).

The gene calls are TRBV21-1 and TRBJ2-1; TCRdb returns TRBD1, unconfirmable since there is no DNA. TRBV21-1 is a recognized pseudogene. The CDR3 covers 14 residues. The CDR3 loop reads CASSKLAGTGEQFF.

The chain joins TRBV24-1 to TRBJ2-7; the D call of TRBD1 rests on TCRdb alone, since no DNA is present to check it. The CDR3 has 13 residues. Germline values: CDR1 KGHDR, CDR2 SFDVKD. This chain's CDR3 is CATSDRTTYEQYF.

The genes are TRBV18 and TRBJ1-2. This CDR3 spans 13 amino acids. The germline CDR1 and CDR2 sequences are KGHSH and LQKENI. The CDR3 loop reads CASSPTDNYGYTF. Drawing the rest from reference TRBV18 and TRBJ1-2, the complete variable domain is NAGVMQNPRHLVRRRGQEARLRCSPMKGHSHVYWYRQLPEEGLKFMVYLQKENIIDESGMPKERFSAEFPKEGPSILRIQQVVRGDSAAYFCASSPTDNYGYTFGSGTRLTVV.

The rearrangement uses TRBV20-1 and TRBJ1-5; the D call from TCRdb, TRBD1, cannot be confirmed without DNA. Germline V gene sequence: CDR1 DFQATT, CDR2 SNEGSKA (reference sequence). CDR3 length equals 15 residues. The CDR3 spells CSARDLGGENQPQHF.

The V gene is TRBV25-1, the J gene TRBJ2-5; TCRdb's assignment of TRBD1 cannot be checked, as there is no DNA. The CDR3 sequence is 16 residues long. Looked up from germline, CDR1 is MGHDK and CDR2 is SYGVNS. CDR3 region: CASSAPGDRALETQYF.

The chain uses TRBV7-9 and TRBJ1-6. The germline gives CDR1 SEHNR, CDR2 FQNEAQ (reference sequence). The CDR3 is 15 residues long. The CDR3 reads CASSRLMNYNSPLHF.

V usage is TRBV5-1 and J usage is TRBJ1-1. In germline, CDR1 is SGHRS, CDR2 YFSETQ. This CDR3 has 13 amino acids. This CDR3 is CASSLERGTEAFF.

The chain couples TRBV2 to TRBJ1-5; lacking DNA, the TRBD1 call made by TCRdb goes unchecked. This CDR3 contains 14 residues. CDR1 and CDR2 from the germline V gene are SNHLY and FYNNEI. The CDR3 here is CASSPTGSLQPQHF.

V gene TRBV19 combines with J gene TRBJ2-2; the TRBD2 assignment by TCRdb is unverifiable without DNA. In germline, CDR1 is LNHDA, CDR2 SQIVND (reference sequence). The CDR3 length is 17 residues. CDR3 region: CASSISGHPLATGELFF. Full variable domain (outside the CDR3, taken from reference TRBV19 and TRBJ2-2): DGGITQSPKYLFRKEGQNVTLSCEQNLNHDAMYWYRQDPGQGLRLIYYSQIVNDFQKGDIAEGYSVSREKKESFPLTVTSAQKNPTAFYLCASSISGHPLATGELFFGEGSRLTVL.

The gene calls are TRBV9 and TRBJ2-7; TCRdb proposes TRBD1, but this gene call is untestable without DNA. CDR1 is SGDLS, CDR2 YYNGEE, per germline. The CDR3 contains 14 residues. CDR3 loop: CASSVAGIGYEQYF. The complete variable domain, with remaining parts taken from reference TRBV9 and TRBJ2-7, reads DSGVTQTPKHLITATGQRVTLRCSPRSGDLSVYWYQQSLDQGLQFLIQYYNGEERAKGNILERFSAQQFPDLHSELNLSSLELGDSALYFCASSVAGIGYEQYFGPGTRLTVT.

The chain recombines TRBV9 with TRBJ2-3; without DNA, the TCRdb call of TRBD2 cannot be checked. The CDR3 runs to 15 residues. Germline-derived CDR1 and CDR2 are SGDLS and YYNGEE. This chain's CDR3 is CASSIAGRGTDTQYF.

The chain links TRBV3-1 to TRBJ2-1; TCRdb's D call of TRBD2 is untestable without DNA. There are 17 residues in the CDR3. Germline V CDR1 and CDR2: LGHDT, YNNKEL (reference sequence). This CDR3 is CASSQPGLTNSYNEQFF.

This chain uses TRBV20-1 with TRBJ2-7; TCRdb's D gene call, TRBD1, goes unchecked for lack of DNA. The CDR3 has 14 amino acids. Germline CDR1 DFQATT, CDR2 SNEGSKA (reference sequence). CDR3: CSARSGQGAYEQYF.

This CDR3 is CASSKGGVNEQYF. The chain joins TRBV7-6 to TRBJ2-7; the TRBD2 assignment by TCRdb is unverifiable without DNA. The CDR3 spans 13 residues. In germline, CDR1 is SGHVS, CDR2 FNYEAQ.

The V and J genes are TRBV6-1 and TRBJ1-5; with no DNA, the TCRdb D assignment of TRBD1 cannot be verified. The CDR3 loop spans 14 amino acids. Germline loops: CDR1 MNHNS, CDR2 SASEGT. The CDR3 here is CASSERGGDQPQHF.

J is TRBJ2-3 and V is TRBV3-1; no DNA is available, so the TRBD1 call from TCRdb remains unchecked. Germline CDR1 is LGHDT and CDR2 is YNNKEL (reference sequence). The CDR3 spans 14 residues. Here the CDR3 reads CASSQVGAGDTQYF.

V is TRBV20-1 and J is TRBJ2-5; TCRdb's assignment of TRBD1 cannot be checked, as there is no DNA. The germline V gene encodes CDR1 DFQATT and CDR2 SNEGSKA (reference sequence). CDR3 length: 12 amino acids. The CDR3 reads CSAPRGAETQYF.

This chain links TRBV20-1 with TRBJ2-6. Germline CDR1 and CDR2: DFQATT and SNEGSKA (reference sequence). The CDR3 is 14 amino acids. The CDR3 loop reads CSARAGSGANVLTF.

This chain links TRBV12-3 or TRBV12-4 with TRBJ1-5; TCRdb designates TRBD1, a call that cannot be tested without DNA. The CDR3 is made up of 16 amino acids. The CDR3: CASRSDSDRSNQPQHF.

V gene TRBV15 combines with J gene TRBJ2-2; TCRdb's D call, TRBD1, is unchecked because there is no DNA. In germline, CDR1 is LNHNV, CDR2 YYDKDF (reference sequence). The CDR3 has 15 amino acids. The CDR3 here is CATSRAGQGTGELFF.

This sequence joins TRBV11-1 and TRBJ2-1; TCRdb indicates TRBD1, and absent DNA this call remains unverified. Germline loops: CDR1 SGHAT, CDR2 FQDESV (reference sequence). The CDR3 covers 17 residues. The CDR3: CASSLPNGQVSYNEQFF.

The V gene is TRBV29-1, the J gene TRBJ2-7. The CDR3 is made up of 12 amino acids. Germline V CDR1 and CDR2: SQVTM, ANQGSEA. CDR3 region: CSVAYASYEQYF.